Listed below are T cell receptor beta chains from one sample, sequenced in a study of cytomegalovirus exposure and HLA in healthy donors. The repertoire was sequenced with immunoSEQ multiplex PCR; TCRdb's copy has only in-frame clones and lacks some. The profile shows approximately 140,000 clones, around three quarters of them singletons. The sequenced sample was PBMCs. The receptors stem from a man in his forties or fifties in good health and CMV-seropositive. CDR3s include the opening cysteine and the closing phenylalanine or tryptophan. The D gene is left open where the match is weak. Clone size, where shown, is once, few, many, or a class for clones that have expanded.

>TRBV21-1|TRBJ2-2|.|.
TGTGCCAGCACCCCTAGCGGGAGAGTTAACACCGGGGAGCTGTTTTTT
CASTPSGRVNTGELFF
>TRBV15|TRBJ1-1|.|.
TGTGCCACCAGCAGAGATCTTGGGAGGGGCGGGGACACTGAAGCTTTCTTT
CATSRDLGRGGDTEAFF
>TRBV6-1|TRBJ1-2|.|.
TGTGCCAGCCGCGGGACCCTATATGGCTACACCTTC
CASRGTLYGYTF
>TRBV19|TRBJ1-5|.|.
TGTGCCAGTAGTTCAATCAGGACTCCTGGCGGATATAGCAATCAGCCCCAGCATTTT
CASSSIRTPGGYSNQPQHF
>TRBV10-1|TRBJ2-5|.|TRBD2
TGCGCCAGCAGTGAGACACTAGCGGGGCAAGAGACCCAGTACTTC
CASSETLAGQETQYF
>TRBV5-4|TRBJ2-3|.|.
TGTGCCAGCAGCTTGGGGGCGGGGCCCTCCACAGATACGCAGTATTTT
CASSLGAGPSTDTQYF
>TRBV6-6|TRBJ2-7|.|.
TGTGCCAGCATGAGGGCGGGTTACGAGCAGTACTTC
CASMRAGYEQYF
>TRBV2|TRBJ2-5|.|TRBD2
TGTGCCAGCAGTAACCCGGGACTAGCGGGAGGAGGAGGAGAGACCCAGTACTTC
CASSNPGLAGGGGETQYF
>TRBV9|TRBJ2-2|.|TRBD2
TGTGCCAGCAGCCCCGATTTAGGGACTAGCGGGGGGGCCGGGGAGCTGTTTTTT
CASSPDLGTSGGAGELFF
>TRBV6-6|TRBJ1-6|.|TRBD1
TGTGCCAGCAGTTTATTGGGACAGGGACTGCTCCACTTT
CASSLLGQGLLHF
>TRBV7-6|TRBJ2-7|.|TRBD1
TGTGCCAGCACCCGGGGGACAGGTGGTGCCTACGAGCAGTACTTC
CASTRGTGGAYEQYF
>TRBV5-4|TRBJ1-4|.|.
TGTGCCAGCAGCTTGGGCGGATCAACTAATGAAAAACTGTTTTTT
CASSLGGSTNEKLFF
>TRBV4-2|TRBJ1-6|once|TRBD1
TGTGCCAGCAGCCAGTTTTGGGACAGAATTTCACCCCTCCACTTT
CASSQFWDRISPLHF
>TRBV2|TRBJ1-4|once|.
TGTGCCAGCAGTGAAGAGGTCGTCCCGACAGACTCTAATGAAAAACTGTTTTTT
CASSEEVVPTDSNEKLFF
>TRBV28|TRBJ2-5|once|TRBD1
TGTGCCAGCAGCTTCCCTCAGGGGGCGGGAAAGACCCAGTACTTC
CASSFPQGAGKTQYF
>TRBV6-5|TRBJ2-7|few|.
TGTGCCAGCAGTTACTCCGGTGGGCGCTCCTACGAGCAGTACTTC
CASSYSGGRSYEQYF
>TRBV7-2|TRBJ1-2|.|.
TGTGCCAGCAGCTTAGTAGTTGTGCGGGCCGGCTACACCTTC
CASSLVVVRAGYTF
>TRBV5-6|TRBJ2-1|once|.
TGTGCCAGCAGCTTCCGGCAGGGGCGAATCTTC
CASSFRQGRIF
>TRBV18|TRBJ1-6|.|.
TGTGCCAGCTCACCACAGAGCTCCTATAATTCACCCCTCCACTTT
CASSPQSSYNSPLHF
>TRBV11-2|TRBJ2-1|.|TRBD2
TGTGCCAGCAGCTTCTCCGGGACTACTCATTCCTACAATGAGCAGTTCTTC
CASSFSGTTHSYNEQFF
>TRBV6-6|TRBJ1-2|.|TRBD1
TGTGCCAGCAGTTACTCCTCGGACAGGGAGGGTGGCTACACCTTC
CASSYSSDREGGYTF
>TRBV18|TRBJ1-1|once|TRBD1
TGTGCCAGCTCACCATACATTAGCGACAGGGGCACTGAAGCTTTCTTT
CASSPYISDRGTEAFF
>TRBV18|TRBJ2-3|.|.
TGTGCCAGCTCACCGGAGTATTTGTCTGCAGATACGCAGTATTTT
CASSPEYLSADTQYF
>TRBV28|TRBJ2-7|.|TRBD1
TGTGCCAGCAGCCTTGGGGGACAGGGGCTATACGAGCAGTACTTC
CASSLGGQGLYEQYF
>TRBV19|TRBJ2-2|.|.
TGTGCCAGTAGTTCCTTAACATGGACCGGGGAGCTGTTTTTT
CASSSLTWTGELFF
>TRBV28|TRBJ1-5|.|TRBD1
TGTGCCAGCAGACTGGACAGGGGTTCGGGGCAGCCCCAGCATTTT
CASRLDRGSGQPQHF
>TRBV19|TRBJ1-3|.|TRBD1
TGTGCCAGTAGCCAGACAGGGTCTGGAAACACCATATATTTT
CASSQTGSGNTIYF
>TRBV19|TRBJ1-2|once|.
TGTGCCAGTTCCGACATCCTTAATGGCTACACCTTC
CASSDILNGYTF
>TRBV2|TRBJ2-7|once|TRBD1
TGTGCCAGCAGCCTGGGACAGATCTACGAGCAGTACTTC
CASSLGQIYEQYF
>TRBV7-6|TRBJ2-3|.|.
TGTGCCGGCAGTTCGAGTGAGGGTAGGGGCACAGATACGCAGTATTTT
CAGSSSEGRGTDTQYF
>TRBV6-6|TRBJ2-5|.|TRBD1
TGTGCCAGCACCAGGGGGCGGGAGACCCAGTACTTC
CASTRGRETQYF